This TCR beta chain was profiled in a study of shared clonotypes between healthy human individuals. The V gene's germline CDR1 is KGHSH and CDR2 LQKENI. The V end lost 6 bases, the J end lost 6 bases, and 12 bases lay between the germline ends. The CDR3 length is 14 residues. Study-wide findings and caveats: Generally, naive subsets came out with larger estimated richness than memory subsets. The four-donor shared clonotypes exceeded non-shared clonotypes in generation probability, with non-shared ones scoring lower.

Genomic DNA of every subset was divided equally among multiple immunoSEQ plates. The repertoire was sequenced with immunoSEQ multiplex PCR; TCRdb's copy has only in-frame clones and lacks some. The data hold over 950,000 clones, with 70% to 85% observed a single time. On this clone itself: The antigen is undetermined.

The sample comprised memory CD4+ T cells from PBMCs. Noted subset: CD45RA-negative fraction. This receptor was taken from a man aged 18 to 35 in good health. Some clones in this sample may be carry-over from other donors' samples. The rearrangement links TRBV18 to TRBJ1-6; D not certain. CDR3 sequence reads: CASSVGQTNSPLHF. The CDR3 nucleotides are TGTGCCAGCTCGGTTGGTCAGACTAATTCACCCCTCCACTTT.